Described below is a single T cell receptor (beta chain) sequence and its context. Its antigen is not known. This sample is part of a study of T cell repertoires in cytomegalovirus infection. A single record per CDR3 protein comes from TCRdb applying MiXCR to the reads. The table includes under 200,000 distinct CDR3 sequences, 17% detected once. V was pared by 4 bases and J by 7 bases, with 14 bases between. The germline CDR1 and CDR2 sequences are DFQATT and SNEGSKA (reference sequence). The CDR3 has 12 residues. The study's findings and limits: CMV-specific TCR beta clonotypes restricted by HLA-C dominated the ex vivo response.

The rearrangement links TRBV20-1 to TRBJ2-7; D unclear. Sequenced sample: CD8+ T cells from PBMCs. This clonotype was sampled from a human donor in good health (CMV status not recorded). Some clones in this sample may be carry-over from other donors' samples. CDR3 DNA sequence: TGCAGTGCTACCATCTACCTCGGGGAGCAGTACTTC. Its translation: CSATIYLGEQYF.